The 9 T cell receptor beta chains reported below all come from one sample, sequenced in a study of response to subunit inactivated influenza vaccine. TCRdb itself ran the RT-PCR reads through MiXCR, one entry per CDR3 protein. The table has more than 550,000 distinct CDR3 sequences, over 9% seen once; the top ten hold approximately 11%. This sample was also put to use in a study of T cells expressing NK-cell markers. That paper notes: A 5'RACE template switching approach incorporating UMIs was used to make TCR beta cDNA.

Sequencing was performed on PBMCs from blood, taken on the day of vaccination. All receptors come from a man aged 45-65 years who received an inactivated influenza vaccine.

This clonotype was picked up a small number of times. This chain uses TRBV5-1 with TRBJ2-1; possibly TRBD2 for D (6 bases). CDR3 size: 15 residues. V was cut by 0 bases and J by 7 bases, with 14 bases left in between. Germline CDR1 SGHRS, CDR2 YFSETQ. The CDR3 DNA reads as TGCGCCAGCAGCTTGGGGACTACTTTGGGGAATGAGCAGTTCTTC. Residues: CASSLGTTLGNEQFF.

This clonotype appeared a few times. This chain joins TRBV5-1 and TRBJ2-2; 7 bases are shared with TRBD1. V was clipped by 0 bases and J by 5 bases; unmatched bases: 10. The CDR3 has 17 residues. Germline loops: CDR1 SGHRS, CDR2 YFSETQ. The CDR3 DNA sequence: TGCGCCAGCAGCTTGGAACCCGGGACAGCTCTAACCGGGGAGCTGTTTTTT. This sequence encodes CASSLEPGTALTGELFF.

This clonotype was detected a few times. This chain joins TRBV19 and TRBJ2-3; D uncertain. V lost 4 bases and J 4 bases, leaving 12 bases between the germline ends. This CDR3 region has 14 residues. Germline V CDR1 and CDR2: LNHDA, SQIVND (reference sequence). The CDR3 protein is CASSNHPTADTQYF. CDR3 DNA sequence: TGTGCCAGTAGTAACCACCCCACGGCAGATACGCAGTATTTT.

There are a few counts of this clonotype. DNA of the CDR3: TGCAGTGCTAGGGGTGGGGGGCCTGAAGCTTTCTTT. Amino acid sequence: CSARGGGPEAFF. The V and J genes are TRBV20-1 and TRBJ1-1; D is possibly TRBD1 (6 bases). The CDR3 is made up of 12 amino acids. The V end was cut by 3 bases, the J end by 6 bases, with 11 bases between. Germline V lookup: CDR1 DFQATT, CDR2 SNEGSKA (reference sequence).

There are a few counts of this clonotype. The chain carries TRBV29-1 and TRBJ2-1; 9 bases fit TRBD1. The CDR3 sequence is 12 residues long. Germline CDR1 reads SQVTM; CDR2 reads ANQGSEA. V gave up 4 bases and J gave up 10 bases; unmatched junction bases: 5. The CDR3 loop is CSVVAGTGEQFF. CDR3 coding DNA: TGCAGCGTTGTCGCCGGGACAGGGGAGCAGTTCTTC.

This clonotype was counted only a few times. This chain links TRBV18 with TRBJ2-3; 7 bases match TRBD2. Germline V lookup: CDR1 KGHSH, CDR2 LQKENI. Trimming at V came to 3 bases and at J to 1 base, leaving 7 bases not matched to a gene. This CDR3 is 16 amino acids long. The CDR3: CASSPKLAHGTDTQYF. Here the CDR3 DNA reads TGTGCCAGCTCACCGAAACTAGCGCACGGCACAGATACGCAGTATTTT.

This rearrangement joins TRBV6-6 to TRBJ2-1; maybe TRBD2 (6 bases). This CDR3 region has 13 residues. Germline loops: CDR1 MNHNY, CDR2 SVGAGI (reference sequence). Trimming shortened V by 7 bases and J by 1 base, and 8 bases separated the two germline ends. CDR3 sequence: CASNAGSYNEQFF. CDR3 in DNA: TGTGCCAGCAATGCGGGGTCCTACAATGAGCAGTTCTTC.

This clonotype was seen many times. V is TRBV4-1 and J is TRBJ1-6; 11 bases are a match to TRBD1. Germline-derived CDR1 and CDR2 are MGHRA and YSYEKL. This CDR3 is 13 amino acids long. After removal of 4 bases from V and 12 bases from J, the junction contained 2 bases not matched to a gene. As DNA, the CDR3 is TGCGCCAGCAGCCTGGGACAGGGGGTACCCCTCCACTTT. This encodes CASSLGQGVPLHF.

In this sample, this clonotype turned up a few times. The chain combines TRBV20-1 with TRBJ2-7; the D is unclear. The CDR3 runs 12 residues. The V and J ends lost 3 bases and 5 bases respectively, with 11 bases between them. From germline, CDR1 is DFQATT and CDR2 SNEGSKA (reference sequence). CDR3 loop: CSASPEVDEQYF. DNA of the CDR3: TGCAGTGCTAGCCCTGAGGTGGACGAGCAGTACTTC.